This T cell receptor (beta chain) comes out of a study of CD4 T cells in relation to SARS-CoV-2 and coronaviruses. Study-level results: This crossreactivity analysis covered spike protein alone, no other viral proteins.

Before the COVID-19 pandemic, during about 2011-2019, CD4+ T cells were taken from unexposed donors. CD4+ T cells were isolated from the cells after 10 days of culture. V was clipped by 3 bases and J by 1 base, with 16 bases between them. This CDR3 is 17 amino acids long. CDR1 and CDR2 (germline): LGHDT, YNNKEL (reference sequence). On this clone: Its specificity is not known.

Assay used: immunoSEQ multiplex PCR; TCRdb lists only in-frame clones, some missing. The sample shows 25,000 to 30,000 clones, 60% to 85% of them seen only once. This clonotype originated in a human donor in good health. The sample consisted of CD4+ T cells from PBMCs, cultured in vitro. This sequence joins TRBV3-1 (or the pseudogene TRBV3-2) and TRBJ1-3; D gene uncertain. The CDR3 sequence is CASSHGGAPKSGNTIYF. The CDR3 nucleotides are TGTGCCAGCAGCCATGGTGGCGCCCCGAAGTCTGGAAACACCATATATTTT.